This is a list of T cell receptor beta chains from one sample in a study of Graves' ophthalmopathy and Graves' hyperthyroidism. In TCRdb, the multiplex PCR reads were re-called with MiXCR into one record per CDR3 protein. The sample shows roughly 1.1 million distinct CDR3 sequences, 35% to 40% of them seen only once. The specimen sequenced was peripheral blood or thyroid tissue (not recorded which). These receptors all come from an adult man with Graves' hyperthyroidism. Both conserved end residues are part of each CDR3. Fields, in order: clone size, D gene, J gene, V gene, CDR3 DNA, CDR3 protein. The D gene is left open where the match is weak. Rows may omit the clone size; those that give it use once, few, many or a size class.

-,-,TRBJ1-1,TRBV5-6,TGTGCCAGCAGCCCTCGAACAAGGGGCCCTTGGATGGACACTGAAGCTTTCTTT,CASSPRTRGPWMDTEAFF
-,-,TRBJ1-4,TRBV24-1,TGTGCCACCAGTGATTCCCGGGACCGAATGGAGGAAAAACTGTTTTTT,CATSDSRDRMEEKLFF
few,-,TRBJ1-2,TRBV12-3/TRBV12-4,TGTGCCAGCAGTACGGTGAATAGGGGCAAGATTGGTGGCTACACCTTC,CASSTVNRGKIGGYTF
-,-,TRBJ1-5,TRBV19,TGTGCCAGTGAGGGCCCCCCGATGTACCAGCATTTT,CASEGPPMYQHF
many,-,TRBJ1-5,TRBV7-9,TGTGCCAGCAGCTCGGGGGGGGGGGGCAATCAGCCCCAGCATTTT,CASSSGGGGNQPQHF
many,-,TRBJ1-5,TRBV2,TGTGCCAGCAGTGAGCAGGGGTTTCAGCCCCAGCATTTT,CASSEQGFQPQHF
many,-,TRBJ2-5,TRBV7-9,TGTGCCAGCAGCGCCATACTGGGACGTTCTCAAGAGACCCAGTACTTC,CASSAILGRSQETQYF
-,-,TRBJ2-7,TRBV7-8,TGTGCCAGCAGCTATAGAGGGGACATGGACAGACCCTACGAGCAGTACTTC,CASSYRGDMDRPYEQYF
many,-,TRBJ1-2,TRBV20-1,TGCAGTGCTAGAAGTCCAAACTATGGCTACACCTTC,CSARSPNYGYTF
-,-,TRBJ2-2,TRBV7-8,TGCGCCAGCAGCCAAGGCGAGGGCAGGACCGGGGAGCTGTTTTTT,CASSQGEGRTGELFF
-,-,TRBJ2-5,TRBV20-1,TGCAGTGCTAGGGGGGTTATCGGGGGCCAAGGGACCCAGTACTTC,CSARGVIGGQGTQYF
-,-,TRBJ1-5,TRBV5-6,TGTGCCAGCAGCTTGTGGGGGGAAGGGAACCATCAGCCCCAGCATTTT,CASSLWGEGNHQPQHF
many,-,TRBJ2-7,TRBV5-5,TGTGCCAGCAGCTTGTTTACAGGGATCAGGGCCCACGAGCAGTACTTC,CASSLFTGIRAHEQYF
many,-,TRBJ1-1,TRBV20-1,TGCAGTGCTCTTGGGGGGGGTTCGGACACTGAAGCTTTCTTT,CSALGGGSDTEAFF
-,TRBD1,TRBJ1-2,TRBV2,TGTGCCAGCAGTGTGGGACAGGGTGTTTCGTATGGCTACACCTTC,CASSVGQGVSYGYTF